The clone carrying this T cell receptor beta chain appeared a single time. V was cut by 0 bases and J by 8 bases, with 7 bases left in between. Germline CDR1 and CDR2: LNHNV and YYDKDF (reference sequence). The CDR3 extends over 12 amino acids. These data originate in a study of shared clonotypes between healthy human individuals. A CD45RA+ naive subset and a CD45RA-negative memory subset were split from CD4+ cells. Over several immunoSEQ plates, each subset's genomic DNA was distributed in even portions. Sorted subsets were amplified in replicate PCRs using 200 ng DNA, about 30,000 T cell genomes. Method: immunoSEQ multiplex PCR; TCRdb's copy keeps in-frame clones and lacks some. The data show millions of clones, roughly 92% seen once.

The receptor comes from a man aged 18 to 35 in good health. The chain employs TRBV15 and TRBJ1-2, with D uncertain. Sequencing was carried out using naive CD4+ T cells sorted from blood. The subset here: CD45RA+ positively selected. The CDR3 sequence is CATSRDLIGYTF. The CDR3 DNA sequence: TGTGCCACCAGCAGAGATCTGATCGGCTACACCTTC.